A selection of T cell receptor beta chains follows, all from one sample in a study of T cells in localized non-small cell lung cancer. Here immunoSEQ multiplex PCR was the method, and the copy in TCRdb shows in-frame clones only, minus some. The table lists 23,000 or so clones, roughly 89% of them singletons, with 22% in the top ten. The source material was peripheral blood, sampled before any cancer treatment. These receptors came from a man between 40 and 75 years old with stage I squamous cell lung carcinoma. Each CDR3 is given with its conserved first and last residue. D genes are given only for firm matches. Clone size is shown for a subset of rows, as once, few, many or a class of expanded clone.

clone_size: -; j_call: TRBJ2-1; v_call: TRBV6-1; cdr3_length: 16; d_call: -; cdr3_aa: CASSESVAGSYNEQFF; cdr3_nt: TGTGCCAGCAGTGAAAGCGTGGCAGGGTCCTACAATGAGCAGTTCTTC
clone_size: -; j_call: TRBJ1-2; v_call: TRBV28; cdr3_length: 14; d_call: -; cdr3_aa: CASSSRVIPYGYTF; cdr3_nt: TGTGCCAGCAGTTCCAGGGTTATTCCGTATGGCTACACCTTC
clone_size: -; j_call: TRBJ2-7; v_call: TRBV5-8; cdr3_length: 15; d_call: -; cdr3_aa: CASSPEGGSSYEQYF; cdr3_nt: TGTGCCAGCAGCCCCGAGGGGGGGAGCTCCTACGAGCAGTACTTC
clone_size: -; j_call: TRBJ2-1; v_call: TRBV10-3; cdr3_length: 17; d_call: TRBD2; cdr3_aa: CAISPVPTSGRYNEQFF; cdr3_nt: TGTGCCATCAGTCCGGTCCCCACTAGCGGCCGGTACAATGAGCAGTTCTTC
clone_size: -; j_call: TRBJ1-6; v_call: TRBV5-1; cdr3_length: 12; d_call: -; cdr3_aa: CASGLQNSPLHF; cdr3_nt: TGCGCCAGCGGCTTACAGAATTCACCCCTCCACTTT
clone_size: -; j_call: TRBJ2-7; v_call: TRBV27; cdr3_length: 15; d_call: TRBD2; cdr3_aa: CASSSLAGELYEQYF; cdr3_nt: TGTGCCAGCAGTTCCTTAGCGGGGGAGCTTTACGAGCAGTACTTC
clone_size: -; j_call: TRBJ2-7; v_call: TRBV30; cdr3_length: 13; d_call: -; cdr3_aa: CAWTRGTGYEQYF; cdr3_nt: TGTGCCTGGACACGGGGAACAGGCTACGAGCAGTACTTC
clone_size: -; j_call: TRBJ2-1; v_call: TRBV5-6; cdr3_length: 15; d_call: TRBD1; cdr3_aa: CASSWTGLGRSEQFF; cdr3_nt: TGTGCCAGCAGCTGGACAGGGTTGGGTAGAAGTGAGCAGTTCTTC
clone_size: -; j_call: TRBJ2-3; v_call: TRBV2; cdr3_length: 12; d_call: -; cdr3_aa: CAPGKGTDTQYF; cdr3_nt: TGTGCCCCAGGGAAAGGAACAGATACGCAGTATTTT
clone_size: -; j_call: TRBJ1-2; v_call: TRBV9; cdr3_length: 14; d_call: -; cdr3_aa: CASSQAPANYGYTF; cdr3_nt: TGTGCCAGCAGCCAAGCACCGGCTAACTATGGCTACACCTTC
clone_size: -; j_call: TRBJ2-1; v_call: TRBV5-6; cdr3_length: 13; d_call: -; cdr3_aa: CASSPLAYNEQFF; cdr3_nt: TGTGCCAGCAGCCCTTTGGCTTACAATGAGCAGTTCTTC
clone_size: -; j_call: TRBJ2-7; v_call: TRBV6-5; cdr3_length: 14; d_call: TRBD1; cdr3_aa: CASSYQGTGWEQYF; cdr3_nt: TGTGCCAGCAGTTACCAAGGGACAGGGTGGGAGCAGTACTTC
clone_size: -; j_call: TRBJ1-2; v_call: TRBV7-9; cdr3_length: 11; d_call: TRBD1; cdr3_aa: CASSLTGGYTF; cdr3_nt: TGTGCCAGCAGCTTGACAGGGGGCTACACCTTC
clone_size: -; j_call: TRBJ2-5; v_call: TRBV11-3; cdr3_length: 13; d_call: -; cdr3_aa: CASSLDIRETQYF; cdr3_nt: TGTGCCAGCAGCTTAGACATTCGAGAGACCCAGTACTTC
clone_size: -; j_call: TRBJ1-2; v_call: TRBV18; cdr3_length: 15; d_call: -; cdr3_aa: CASSPPVAGPYGYTF; cdr3_nt: TGTGCCAGCTCACCACCGGTGGCAGGGCCCTATGGCTACACCTTC
clone_size: -; j_call: TRBJ1-2; v_call: TRBV25-1; cdr3_length: 14; d_call: TRBD1; cdr3_aa: CASSEWGQNYGYTF; cdr3_nt: TGTGCCAGCAGTGAATGGGGACAGAACTATGGCTACACCTTC
clone_size: -; j_call: TRBJ2-1; v_call: TRBV5-1; cdr3_length: 16; d_call: -; cdr3_aa: CASSFNSVSSYNEQFF; cdr3_nt: TGCGCCAGCAGCTTCAATAGCGTGAGCTCCTACAATGAGCAGTTCTTC
clone_size: once; j_call: TRBJ2-7; v_call: TRBV27; cdr3_length: 16; d_call: TRBD2; cdr3_aa: CASSLSLAGKSYEQYF; cdr3_nt: TGTGCCAGCAGTTTATCTCTAGCGGGGAAATCCTACGAGCAGTACTTC
clone_size: -; j_call: TRBJ1-6; v_call: TRBV7-2; cdr3_length: 13; d_call: -; cdr3_aa: CASSSTVNSPLHF; cdr3_nt: TGTGCCAGCAGCTCGACGGTTAATTCACCCCTCCACTTT
clone_size: once; j_call: TRBJ2-7; v_call: TRBV9; cdr3_length: 14; d_call: -; cdr3_aa: CASSVDGTSYEQYF; cdr3_nt: TGTGCCAGCAGCGTCGACGGGACGTCCTACGAGCAGTACTTC
clone_size: -; j_call: TRBJ1-2; v_call: TRBV13; cdr3_length: 13; d_call: -; cdr3_aa: CASSLGGREGYTF; cdr3_nt: TGTGCCAGCAGCTTAGGCGGCAGGGAAGGCTACACCTTC
clone_size: -; j_call: TRBJ1-5; v_call: TRBV7-9; cdr3_length: 14; d_call: -; cdr3_aa: CASGNAGMGQPQHF; cdr3_nt: TGTGCCAGCGGTAACGCAGGGATGGGTCAGCCCCAGCATTTT
clone_size: -; j_call: TRBJ2-1; v_call: TRBV19; cdr3_length: 17; d_call: TRBD2; cdr3_aa: CASSIDGTSGDWGEQFF; cdr3_nt: TGTGCCAGTAGTATAGACGGGACTAGCGGGGATTGGGGTGAGCAGTTCTTC
clone_size: -; j_call: TRBJ2-2; v_call: TRBV19; cdr3_length: 15; d_call: TRBD1; cdr3_aa: CASSKGDRNTGELFF; cdr3_nt: TGTGCCAGTAGTAAAGGGGACAGGAACACCGGGGAGCTGTTTTTT
clone_size: once; j_call: TRBJ2-7; v_call: TRBV16; cdr3_length: 14; d_call: TRBD1; cdr3_aa: CASSQSPRGHEQYF; cdr3_nt: TGTGCCAGCAGCCAATCCCCCAGGGGGCACGAGCAGTACTTC
clone_size: -; j_call: TRBJ2-2; v_call: TRBV7-6; cdr3_length: 15; d_call: -; cdr3_aa: CASSPSHANTGELFF; cdr3_nt: TGTGCCAGCAGCCCGTCACACGCGAACACCGGGGAGCTGTTTTTT
clone_size: -; j_call: TRBJ2-5; v_call: TRBV6-5; cdr3_length: 15; d_call: TRBD2; cdr3_aa: CASRDSGLAKETQYF; cdr3_nt: TGTGCCAGCAGGGACTCGGGACTAGCGAAAGAGACCCAGTACTTC
clone_size: -; j_call: TRBJ2-1; v_call: TRBV5-1; cdr3_length: 18; d_call: TRBD1; cdr3_aa: CASSLARGDRGLYNEQFF; cdr3_nt: TGCGCCAGCAGCTTGGCCAGGGGGGACAGGGGACTCTACAATGAGCAGTTCTTC
clone_size: -; j_call: TRBJ2-3; v_call: TRBV27; cdr3_length: 15; d_call: TRBD1; cdr3_aa: CASSLGQDNTDTQYF; cdr3_nt: TGTGCCAGCAGTTTGGGACAGGACAACACAGATACGCAGTATTTT
clone_size: -; j_call: TRBJ1-1; v_call: TRBV30; cdr3_length: 10; d_call: -; cdr3_aa: CAWRNTEAFF; cdr3_nt: TGTGCCTGGAGAAACACTGAAGCTTTCTTT
clone_size: -; j_call: TRBJ1-1; v_call: TRBV9; cdr3_length: 15; d_call: TRBD1; cdr3_aa: CASSVISTGGTEAFF; cdr3_nt: TGTGCCAGCAGCGTCATCTCGACAGGGGGCACTGAAGCTTTCTTT
clone_size: once; j_call: TRBJ1-1; v_call: TRBV28; cdr3_length: 14; d_call: -; cdr3_aa: CASSRGVANTEAFF; cdr3_nt: TGTGCCAGCAGTCGGGGGGTTGCGAACACTGAAGCTTTCTTT
clone_size: -; j_call: TRBJ1-1; v_call: TRBV6-6; cdr3_length: 13; d_call: TRBD1; cdr3_aa: CASSRDRGDEAFF; cdr3_nt: TGTGCCAGCAGCCGTGACAGGGGCGACGAAGCTTTCTTT
clone_size: -; j_call: TRBJ2-7; v_call: TRBV6-1; cdr3_length: 14; d_call: -; cdr3_aa: CASSVAASSYEQYF; cdr3_nt: TGTGCCAGCAGTGTAGCGGCGAGCTCCTACGAGCAGTACTTC
clone_size: -; j_call: TRBJ2-2; v_call: TRBV6-1; cdr3_length: 16; d_call: -; cdr3_aa: CASSEALAGRGGELFF; cdr3_nt: TGTGCCAGCAGTGAAGCGCTCGCGGGTCGGGGCGGGGAGCTGTTTTTT
clone_size: -; j_call: TRBJ2-5; v_call: TRBV15; cdr3_length: 14; d_call: -; cdr3_aa: CATSRTGAGEAQYF; cdr3_nt: TGTGCCACCAGCAGAACAGGGGCTGGGGAGGCCCAGTACTTC
clone_size: -; j_call: TRBJ2-5; v_call: TRBV7-2; cdr3_length: 14; d_call: TRBD2; cdr3_aa: CASSLVGGGETQYF; cdr3_nt: TGTGCCAGCAGCTTAGTTGGGGGGGGAGAGACCCAGTACTTC
clone_size: -; j_call: TRBJ2-1; v_call: TRBV5-5; cdr3_length: 16; d_call: TRBD1; cdr3_aa: CASSARQGMRDNEQFF; cdr3_nt: TGTGCCAGCAGCGCACGACAGGGAATGAGGGACAATGAGCAGTTCTTC
clone_size: once; j_call: TRBJ1-2; v_call: TRBV5-4; cdr3_length: 16; d_call: -; cdr3_aa: CASSSTRDGGPSGYTF; cdr3_nt: TGTGCCAGCAGTTCTACTCGGGACGGAGGTCCAAGCGGCTACACCTTC
clone_size: -; j_call: TRBJ2-6; v_call: TRBV2; cdr3_length: 19; d_call: -; cdr3_aa: CASSPEMTGLLSGANVLTF; cdr3_nt: TGTGCCAGCAGCCCCGAGATGACAGGACTCCTATCTGGGGCCAACGTCCTGACTTTC
clone_size: once; j_call: TRBJ1-1; v_call: TRBV4-2; cdr3_length: 15; d_call: -; cdr3_aa: CASSQERRLNTEAFF; cdr3_nt: TGTGCCAGCAGCCAAGAACGGCGGCTGAACACTGAAGCTTTCTTT
clone_size: -; j_call: TRBJ1-2; v_call: TRBV5-4; cdr3_length: 15; d_call: TRBD1; cdr3_aa: CASSLWTGETYGYTF; cdr3_nt: TGTGCCAGCAGCTTGTGGACAGGGGAAACCTATGGCTACACCTTC
clone_size: once; j_call: TRBJ2-3; v_call: TRBV9; cdr3_length: 17; d_call: -; cdr3_aa: CASSVGVGQGATDTQYF; cdr3_nt: TGTGCCAGCAGCGTAGGGGTTGGGCAGGGAGCCACAGATACGCAGTATTTT
clone_size: -; j_call: TRBJ1-3; v_call: TRBV5-5; cdr3_length: 16; d_call: -; cdr3_aa: CASSFNLNVPGNTIYF; cdr3_nt: TGTGCCAGCAGCTTTAATCTCAACGTCCCTGGAAACACCATATATTTT
clone_size: once; j_call: TRBJ2-2; v_call: TRBV10-1; cdr3_length: 15; d_call: TRBD1; cdr3_aa: CASSLDRAGTGELFF; cdr3_nt: TGCGCCAGCAGCTTGGACAGGGCGGGCACCGGGGAGCTGTTTTTT
clone_size: few; j_call: TRBJ1-1; v_call: TRBV30; cdr3_length: 16; d_call: TRBD1; cdr3_aa: CAWNYRDRGLTTEAFF; cdr3_nt: TGTGCCTGGAACTACCGGGACAGGGGATTAACCACTGAAGCTTTCTTT
clone_size: once; j_call: TRBJ2-5; v_call: TRBV6-1; cdr3_length: 11; d_call: -; cdr3_aa: CASSELETQYF; cdr3_nt: TGTGCCAGCAGTGAGCTAGAGACCCAGTACTTC
clone_size: -; j_call: TRBJ2-1; v_call: TRBV11-2; cdr3_length: 14; d_call: TRBD1; cdr3_aa: CASSGQGQYNEQFF; cdr3_nt: TGTGCCAGCAGCGGACAGGGGCAGTACAATGAGCAGTTCTTC
clone_size: -; j_call: TRBJ2-1; v_call: TRBV30; cdr3_length: 13; d_call: -; cdr3_aa: CASKTGPYNEQFF; cdr3_nt: TGTGCCTCCAAAACAGGGCCCTACAATGAGCAGTTCTTC
clone_size: -; j_call: TRBJ1-1; v_call: TRBV6-5; cdr3_length: 15; d_call: TRBD1; cdr3_aa: CATFRDRTMNTEAFF; cdr3_nt: TGTGCCACCTTCCGGGACAGGACCATGAACACTGAAGCTTTCTTT
clone_size: -; j_call: TRBJ2-3; v_call: TRBV29-1; cdr3_length: 14; d_call: -; cdr3_aa: CSVDKGYGTDTQYF; cdr3_nt: TGCAGCGTTGATAAAGGGTATGGCACAGATACGCAGTATTTT
clone_size: -; j_call: TRBJ1-2; v_call: TRBV6-5; cdr3_length: 15; d_call: TRBD1; cdr3_aa: CASSYLGQGGIGYTF; cdr3_nt: TGTGCCAGCAGTTACTTAGGACAGGGGGGTATAGGCTACACCTTC